The 22 T cell receptor beta chains reported below all come from one sample, sequenced in a study of T cell responses to AZD1222 COVID-19 vaccine. Measured with immunoSEQ multiplex PCR; TCRdb has only the in-frame clones, and not every one. The table lists 110,000 to 150,000 clones, 93% of them singletons. The sequencing used peripheral blood, collected on day 0 of AZD1222 vaccination. The receptors were gathered from an adult in good health.

The CDR3 sequence is CASSIRTGVGHTDTQYF. DNA of the CDR3: TGTGCCAGTAGTATCCGAACAGGGGTGGGCCACACAGATACGCAGTATTTT. The chain is built from TRBV19 and TRBJ2-3, with TRBD1 identical over 7 bases. Germline V gene data show CDR1 as LNHDA and CDR2 as SQIVND (reference sequence). Losses at the gene ends were 3 bases for V and 2 bases for J; bases not matched to a gene: 11. This CDR3 has 17 amino acids.

This chain uses TRBV5-1 with TRBJ2-7, with a possible D match to TRBD1 (6 bases). CDR1 and CDR2 (germline): SGHRS, YFSETQ. The CDR3 length is 15 residues. Trimming removed 4 bases at V and 0 bases at J, with 14 bases between. This CDR3 reads CASSSTGLTSYEQYF. Written as DNA, the CDR3 is TGCGCCAGCAGCAGTACAGGGCTGACCTCCTACGAGCAGTACTTC.

This clone was recorded only once. The chain recombines TRBV29-1 with TRBJ2-1, with a weak D call TRBD1 (5 bases). Germline V gene lookup returns CDR1 SQVTM and CDR2 ANQGSEA. Trimming pared 4 bases from V and 10 bases from J, leaving 11 bases between. The CDR3 covers 11 residues. CDR3 sequence reads: CSVGVNREQFF. The CDR3 DNA is TGCAGCGTTGGGGTAAACAGGGAGCAGTTCTTC.

The rearrangement joins TRBV2 to TRBJ1-2; possible D gene TRBD1, 5 bases. The V end lost 0 bases, the J end lost 8 bases, and 7 bases lay between the germline ends. Looked up from germline, CDR1 is SNHLY and CDR2 is FYNNEI. This CDR3 is built from 12 residues. The DNA of the CDR3 is TGTGCCAGCAGTGAAGCACGGGGCGGCTACACCTTC. Protein sequence: CASSEARGGYTF. The variable domain in full, completed from reference TRBV2 and TRBJ1-2, reads EPEVTQTPSHQVTQMGQEVILRCVPISNHLYFYWYRQILGQKVEFLVSFYNNEISEKSEIFDDQFSVERPDGSNFTLKIRSTKLEDSAMYFCASSEARGGYTFGSGTRLTVV.

A few counts support this clone. This chain links TRBV28 with TRBJ1-6, with D perhaps TRBD1 (5 bases). The CDR3 is made up of 14 amino acids. V gave up 3 bases and J gave up 14 bases, with 17 bases separating them. Germline V lookup: CDR1 MDHEN, CDR2 SYDVKM. DNA for the CDR3: TGTGCCAGCAGTTTGTTCAGGGCACGCCTCTCCCTCCACTTT. It is translated as CASSLFRARLSLHF.

The chain couples TRBV7-9 to TRBJ1-4; 9 bases agree with TRBD1. The J segment lost 5 bases and the V segment lost 5 bases, leaving 6 bases of the junction unmatched. CDR1 SEHNR and CDR2 FQNEAQ come from the germline V gene (reference sequence). The CDR3 spans 15 residues. CDR3 nucleotides: TGTGCCAGCAGCCCTCGGGACAGGGCGAATGAAAAACTGTTTTTT. Translating gives CASSPRDRANEKLFF.

This chain uses TRBV30 with TRBJ1-5; no clear D gene. V gave up 2 bases and J gave up 6 bases, with 11 bases separating them. Germline V gene sequence: CDR1 GTSNPN, CDR2 SVGIG (reference sequence). The CDR3 covers 13 residues. The CDR3 sequence is CAWSLGNVQPQHF. The CDR3 bases are TGTGCCTGGAGTCTTGGGAACGTTCAGCCCCAGCATTTT.

This chain links TRBV2 with TRBJ1-1; the match to TRBD1 covers 8 bases. This CDR3 has 15 amino acids. J was trimmed by 0 bases and V by 10 bases; bases with no gene match: 10. The germline gives CDR1 SNHLY, CDR2 FYNNEI. CDR3 nucleotides: TGTGCCACAGATAAGAACAGGGGGATGAACACTGAAGCTTTCTTT. Its translation is CATDKNRGMNTEAFF.

This clone was observed a handful of times. This chain links TRBV9 with TRBJ2-1; 7 nucleotides align to TRBD2. This CDR3 is built from 16 residues. Trimming took 5 bases from V and 5 from J; bases not matched to a gene: 13. From germline, CDR1 is SGDLS and CDR2 YYNGEE. DNA for the CDR3: TGTGCCAGCAGACCCCGGGAGCGGGATGTTCACAATGAGCAGTTCTTC. Residues: CASRPRERDVHNEQFF.

The rearrangement uses TRBV12-5 and TRBJ1-1, with TRBD1 identical over 7 bases. J was trimmed by 7 bases and V by 4 bases; bases with no gene match: 3. The length of the CDR3 is 12 residues. The germline V gene has CDR1 LGHNT and CDR2 FRNRAP. CDR3 loop: CASGSRTGEAFF. In DNA, the CDR3 is TGTGCTAGTGGTTCGCGGACAGGTGAAGCTTTCTTT.

This chain uses TRBV20-1 with TRBJ2-2, with D possibly being TRBD2 (6 bases). The CDR3 is 14 residues long. Trimming cost V 3 bases and J 4 bases, with 12 bases left between them. Germline loops: CDR1 DFQATT, CDR2 SNEGSKA (reference sequence). CDR3 amino acids: CSASVGRGTGELFF. For the CDR3, the DNA is TGCAGTGCTAGTGTCGGGAGAGGCACCGGGGAGCTGTTTTTT.

The chain combines TRBV2 with TRBJ2-1; 7 nucleotides align to TRBD2. Germline CDR1 reads SNHLY; CDR2 reads FYNNEI. V was pared by 2 bases and J by 2 bases, with 6 bases of the junction left unmatched. This CDR3 has 16 residues. The chain's CDR3 is CASSELYREAYNEQFF. In DNA, the CDR3 is TGTGCCAGCAGTGAACTTTACCGGGAGGCCTACAATGAGCAGTTCTTC.

The chain joins TRBV6-5 to TRBJ2-7; 10 bases align to TRBD2. The CDR3 is 15 amino acids. Germline V lookup: CDR1 MNHEY, CDR2 SVGAGI. V trimming: 0 bases; J trimming: 4 bases; junction bases outside the gene matches: 3. This CDR3 reads CASSYSASGSYEQYF. Here the CDR3 DNA reads TGTGCCAGCAGTTACTCGGCTAGCGGGAGTTACGAGCAGTACTTC.

The rearrangement links TRBV7-8 to TRBJ2-1; D uncertain. V lost 3 bases, J lost 7 bases, and 7 bases lay in between. Germline V CDR1 and CDR2: SGHVS, FQNEAQ. The CDR3 consists of 12 residues. DNA of the CDR3: TGTGCCAGCAGCTTCCTCGGGAATGAGCAGTTCTTC. Its protein is CASSFLGNEQFF.

The chain links TRBV7-9 to TRBJ1-2, with D perhaps TRBD1 (6 bases). Deletions cut 2 bases from V and 8 bases from J, with 15 bases between. The CDR3 contains 14 residues. Germline CDR1 reads SEHNR; CDR2 reads FQNEAQ (reference sequence). The CDR3 DNA is TGTGCCAGCAGCTTACCACAGGGATCGGGCGGCTACACCTTC. Translated, it gives CASSLPQGSGGYTF.

The rearrangement uses TRBV6-6 and TRBJ2-5, with D tentatively TRBD1 (6 bases). Germline CDR1 MNHNY, CDR2 SVGAGI (reference sequence). CDR3 length: 14 residues. Trimming stripped 4 bases from V and 1 base from J, with 10 bases between. CDR3 in amino acids: CASSFMTGQETQYF. The CDR3 DNA is TGTGCCAGCAGTTTTATGACAGGCCAAGAGACCCAGTACTTC.

The rearrangement links TRBV7-2 to TRBJ2-2, with TRBD2 matching 9 bases. V trimming: 1 base; J trimming: 5 bases; junction bases outside the gene matches: 5. The CDR3 has 16 residues. CDR1 is SGHTA and CDR2 is FQGNSA in the germline V gene. The CDR3 region has the DNA TGTGCCAGCAGCTTAGACGTTAGCGGGAGAACCGGGGAGCTGTTTTTT. Protein: CASSLDVSGRTGELFF.

In its sample, this clone was seen once. The V and J genes are TRBV6-6 and TRBJ2-7; D remains unclear. The CDR3 is 14 amino acids. The V end was cut by 0 bases, the J end by 2 bases, with 8 bases between. Germline CDR1 reads MNHNY; CDR2 reads SVGAGI (reference sequence). Here the CDR3 reads CASSYSSNTYEQYF. The CDR3 DNA sequence: TGTGCCAGCAGTTACTCGAGCAACACCTACGAGCAGTACTTC.

The table lists this clone with a count of one. The rearrangement links TRBV5-4 to TRBJ2-2, with D possibly called TRBD1 or TRBD2 (5 bases each). CDR1 and CDR2 (germline): SGHNT, YYREEE (reference sequence). This CDR3 comprises 16 residues. V was shortened by 4 bases and J by 4 bases, with 17 bases between the two germline ends. CDR3 residues: CASSPPPGSGTGELFF. The CDR3 bases are TGTGCCAGCAGCCCGCCCCCAGGGAGTGGCACCGGGGAGCTGTTTTTT. Variable domain in full (rest from reference TRBV5-4 and TRBJ2-2): ETGVTQSPTHLIKTRGQQVTLRCSSQSGHNTVSWYQQALGQGPQFIFQYYREEENGRGNFPPRFSGLQFPNYSSELNVNALELDDSALYLCASSPPPGSGTGELFFGEGSRLTVL.

This chain links TRBV6-5 with TRBJ1-1; D might be TRBD1 (5 bases). Trimming took 7 bases from V and 2 from J, leaving 11 bases between them. Germline CDR1 and CDR2: MNHEY and SVGAGI. The CDR3 contains 13 residues. CDR3 region: CASTSRVNTEAFF. The CDR3 region has the DNA TGTGCCAGCACGTCCAGGGTAAACACTGAAGCTTTCTTT.

This clone was observed a single time. The V and J genes are TRBV15 and TRBJ1-4; 7 bases align to TRBD1. The germline CDR1 and CDR2 sequences are LNHNV and YYDKDF (reference sequence). The CDR3 is 16 residues long. V lost 1 base and J lost 5; bases outside the gene matches: 7. The CDR3 sequence: CATSRGAGTANEKLFF. The CDR3, as DNA: TGTGCCACCAGCAGAGGAGCCGGGACAGCGAATGAAAAACTGTTTTTT.

This chain links TRBV5-5 with TRBJ1-2, with 7 nucleotides matching TRBD1. Germline V gives CDR1 SGHKS, CDR2 YYEKEE (reference sequence). CDR3 length equals 14 residues. J was trimmed by 5 bases and V by 0 bases; bases with no gene match: 4. CDR3 sequence: CASSLGTGRYGYTF. CDR3 bases: TGTGCCAGCAGCTTGGGGACAGGAAGATATGGCTACACCTTC.